This is a list of T cell receptor beta chains from one sample in a study of T-cell memory formation after mild COVID-19. TCRdb re-analysed the 5' RACE reads in MiXCR, keeping a single row per CDR3 protein. The sample has some 130,000 distinct CDR3 sequences; more than 15% are singletons. Input material: PBMCs or a T cell subset sorted from them (not recorded which). Receptors were obtained from a young man who had mild COVID-19 (a few samples of this study predate the infection). Cell type and time point are not known. Both conserved end residues are part of each CDR3. A D gene is named only where the DNA matches it firmly. Where a row states a size, it is once, few, many or the class of an expanded clone; other rows omit it.

>few|TRBJ1-6|TRBD1|TRBV2
CASSGDSSYNSPLHF
TGTGCCAGCAGTGGGGACAGCTCCTATAATTCACCCCTCCACTTT
>many|TRBJ2-1|NA|TRBV11-2
CASSPSSGSNEQFF
TGTGCCAGCAGCCCATCGTCGGGCTCTAATGAGCAGTTCTTC
>few|TRBJ2-2|TRBD2|TRBV7-2
CASSSLWRGAGTGELFF
TGTGCCAGCAGCTCCCTTTGGCGGGGGGCGGGAACCGGGGAGCTGTTTTTT
>many|TRBJ2-7|NA|TRBV7-2
CASSWRDYEQYF
TGTGCCAGCAGCTGGCGAGACTACGAGCAGTACTTC
>NA|TRBJ2-1|TRBD2|TRBV12-3/TRBV12-4
CASKISSGGVEQFF
TGTGCCAGCAAGATAAGTAGCGGGGGGGTTGAGCAGTTCTTC
>few|TRBJ2-4|TRBD1|TRBV6-2/TRBV6-3
CASSYRDRTNIQYF
TGTGCCAGCAGTTATCGGGACAGAACAAACATTCAGTACTTC
>NA|TRBJ2-7|NA|TRBV20-1
CSAREGGMGYEQYF
TGCAGTGCTAGAGAAGGCGGGATGGGATACGAGCAGTACTTC
>NA|TRBJ2-5|TRBD2|TRBV4-2
CASSKLQASGGEGETQYF
TGTGCCAGCAGCAAACTTCAGGCTAGCGGGGGGGAAGGAGAGACCCAGTACTTC
>NA|TRBJ1-1|NA|TRBV7-2
CASSFGGVTEAFF
TGTGCCAGCAGCTTCGGGGGAGTCACTGAAGCTTTCTTT
>NA|TRBJ1-4|NA|TRBV2
CASGGTSGLLFF
TGTGCCAGCGGCGGTACGTCGGGGTTGCTGTTTTTT
>NA|TRBJ2-7|TRBD2|TRBV2
CASSGGTSGYEQYF
TGTGCCAGCAGTGGAGGGACTAGCGGCTACGAGCAGTACTTC
>many|TRBJ2-1|NA|TRBV7-2
CASTKPGVNNEQFF
TGTGCCAGTACCAAGCCGGGCGTCAACAATGAGCAGTTCTTC
>NA|TRBJ2-1|NA|TRBV12-5
CASVWKVPVF
TGTGCTAGTGTTTGGAAAGTCCCCGTCTTC
>few|TRBJ2-2|NA|TRBV3-1
CASISTTNTGELFF
TGTGCCAGCATCTCGACTACGAACACCGGGGAGCTGTTTTTT
>NA|TRBJ2-1|NA|TRBV12-3/TRBV12-4
CASSLGRVRNEQFF
TGTGCCAGCAGTTTAGGCAGGGTTCGGAATGAGCAGTTCTTC
>few|TRBJ2-5|NA|TRBV3-1
CASSRWLETQYF
TGTGCCAGCAGCCGATGGTTGGAGACCCAGTACTTC